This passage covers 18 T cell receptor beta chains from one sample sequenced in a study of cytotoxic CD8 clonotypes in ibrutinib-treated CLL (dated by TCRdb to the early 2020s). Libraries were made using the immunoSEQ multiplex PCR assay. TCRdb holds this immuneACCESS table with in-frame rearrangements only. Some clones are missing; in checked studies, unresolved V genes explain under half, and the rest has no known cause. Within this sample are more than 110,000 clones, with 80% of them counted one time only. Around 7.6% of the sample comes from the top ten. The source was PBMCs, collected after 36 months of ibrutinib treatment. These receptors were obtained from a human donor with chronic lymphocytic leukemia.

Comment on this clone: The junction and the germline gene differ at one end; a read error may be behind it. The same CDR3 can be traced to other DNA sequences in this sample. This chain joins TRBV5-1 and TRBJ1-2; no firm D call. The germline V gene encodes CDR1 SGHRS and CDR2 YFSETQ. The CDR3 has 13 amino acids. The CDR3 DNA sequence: TGCGCCAGCAGTCTGGAGACTAATTATGGCTACACCTTC. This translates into CASSLETNYGYTF.

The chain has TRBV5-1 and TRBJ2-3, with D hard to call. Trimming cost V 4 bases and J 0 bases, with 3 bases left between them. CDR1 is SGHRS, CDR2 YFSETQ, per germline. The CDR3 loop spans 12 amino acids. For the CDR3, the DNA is TGCGCCAGCAGCGAAAGCACAGATACGCAGTATTTT. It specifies CASSESTDTQYF.

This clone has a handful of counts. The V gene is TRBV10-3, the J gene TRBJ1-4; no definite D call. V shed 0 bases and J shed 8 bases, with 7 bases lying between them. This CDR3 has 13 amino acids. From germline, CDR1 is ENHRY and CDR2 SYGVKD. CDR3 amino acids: CAISESGWEKLFF. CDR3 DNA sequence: TGTGCCATCAGTGAGTCGGGGTGGGAAAAACTGTTTTTT.

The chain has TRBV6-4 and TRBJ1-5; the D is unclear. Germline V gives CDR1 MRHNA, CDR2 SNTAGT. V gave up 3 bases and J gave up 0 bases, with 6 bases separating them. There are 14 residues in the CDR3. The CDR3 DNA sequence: TGTGCCAGCAGTGAATTTTATAGCAATCAGCCCCAGCATTTT. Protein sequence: CASSEFYSNQPQHF.

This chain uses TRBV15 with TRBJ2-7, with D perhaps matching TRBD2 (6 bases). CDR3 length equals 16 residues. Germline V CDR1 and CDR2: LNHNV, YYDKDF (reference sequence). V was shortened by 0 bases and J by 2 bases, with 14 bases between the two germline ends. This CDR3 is CATSRDNFGGAYEQYF. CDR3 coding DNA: TGTGCCACCAGCAGAGATAACTTCGGGGGTGCCTACGAGCAGTACTTC.

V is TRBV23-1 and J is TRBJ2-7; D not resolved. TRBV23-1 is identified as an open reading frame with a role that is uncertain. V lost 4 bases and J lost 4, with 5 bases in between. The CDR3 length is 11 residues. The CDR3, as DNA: TGCGCCAGCAGTCTCAGGTACGAGCAGTACTTC. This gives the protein CASSLRYEQYF.

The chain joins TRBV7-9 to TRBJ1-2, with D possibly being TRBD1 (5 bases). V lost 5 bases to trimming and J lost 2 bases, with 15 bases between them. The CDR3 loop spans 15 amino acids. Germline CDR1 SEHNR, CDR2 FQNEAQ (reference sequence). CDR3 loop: CASSKGLSANYGYTF. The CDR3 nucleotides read TGTGCCAGCAGCAAGGGACTGTCCGCGAACTATGGCTACACCTTC.

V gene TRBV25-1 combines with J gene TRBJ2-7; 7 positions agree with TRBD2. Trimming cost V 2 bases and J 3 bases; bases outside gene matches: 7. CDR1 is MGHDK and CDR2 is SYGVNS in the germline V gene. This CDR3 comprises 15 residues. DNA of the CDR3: TGTGCCAGCAGTGAACGAGCGGGGTCCCTCTACGAGCAGTACTTC. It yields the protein CASSERAGSLYEQYF.

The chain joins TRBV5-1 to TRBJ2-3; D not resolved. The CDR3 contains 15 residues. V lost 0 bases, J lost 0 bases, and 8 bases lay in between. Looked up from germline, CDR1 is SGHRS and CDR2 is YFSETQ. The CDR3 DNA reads TGCGCCAGCAGCTTGGGCAGTACTAGCACAGATACGCAGTATTTT. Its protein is CASSLGSTSTDTQYF.

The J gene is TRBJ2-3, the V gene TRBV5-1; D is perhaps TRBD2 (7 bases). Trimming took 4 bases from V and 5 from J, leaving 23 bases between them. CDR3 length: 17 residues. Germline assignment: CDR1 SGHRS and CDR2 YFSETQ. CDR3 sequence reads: CASSRGDLTSYVDTQYF. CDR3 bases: TGCGCCAGCAGCAGGGGGGACCTGACTAGCTATGTAGATACGCAGTATTTT.

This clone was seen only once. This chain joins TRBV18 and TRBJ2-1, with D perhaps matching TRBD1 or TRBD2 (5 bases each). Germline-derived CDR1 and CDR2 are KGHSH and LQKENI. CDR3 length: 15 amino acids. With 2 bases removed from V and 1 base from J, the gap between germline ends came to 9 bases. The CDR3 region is CASSPVGVSYNEQFF. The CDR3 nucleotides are TGTGCCAGCTCACCAGTGGGGGTATCCTACAATGAGCAGTTCTTC.

CDR3 sequence: CASRGPYEDTQYF. The CDR3 region has the DNA TGTGCCAGCAGGGGTCCTTACGAGGATACGCAGTATTTT. The chain recombines TRBV27 with TRBJ2-3; D is unresolved. V lost 6 bases to trimming and J lost 6 bases, with 13 bases between them. The CDR3 is 13 residues long. Germline CDR1 MNHEY, CDR2 SMNVEV (reference sequence).

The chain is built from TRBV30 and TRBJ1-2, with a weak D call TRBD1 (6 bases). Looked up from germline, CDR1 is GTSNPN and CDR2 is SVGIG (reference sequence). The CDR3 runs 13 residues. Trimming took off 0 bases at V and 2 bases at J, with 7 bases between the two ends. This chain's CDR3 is CAWSVRGNYGYTF. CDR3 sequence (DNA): TGTGCCTGGAGTGTCAGGGGAAACTATGGCTACACCTTC.

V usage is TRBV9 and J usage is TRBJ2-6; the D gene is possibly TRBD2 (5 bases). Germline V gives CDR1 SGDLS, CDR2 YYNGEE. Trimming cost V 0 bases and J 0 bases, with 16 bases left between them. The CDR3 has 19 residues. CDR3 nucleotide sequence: TGTGCCAGCAGCGTAGATCGCCGGAGGTTTGGCTCTGGGGCCAACGTCCTGACTTTC. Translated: CASSVDRRRFGSGANVLTF.

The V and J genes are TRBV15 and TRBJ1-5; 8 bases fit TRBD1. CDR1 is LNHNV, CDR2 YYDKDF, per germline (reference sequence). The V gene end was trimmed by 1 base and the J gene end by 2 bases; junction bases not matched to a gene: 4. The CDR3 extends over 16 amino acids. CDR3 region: CATSRGTGSRNQPQHF. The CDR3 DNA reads TGTGCCACCAGCAGAGGGACAGGGTCACGCAATCAGCCCCAGCATTTT.

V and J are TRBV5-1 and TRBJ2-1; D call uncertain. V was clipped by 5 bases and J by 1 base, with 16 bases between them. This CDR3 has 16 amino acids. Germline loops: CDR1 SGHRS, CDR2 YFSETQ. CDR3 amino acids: CASRQSVAVSYNEQFF. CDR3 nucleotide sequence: TGCGCCAGCAGGCAATCTGTTGCGGTATCCTACAATGAGCAGTTCTTC.

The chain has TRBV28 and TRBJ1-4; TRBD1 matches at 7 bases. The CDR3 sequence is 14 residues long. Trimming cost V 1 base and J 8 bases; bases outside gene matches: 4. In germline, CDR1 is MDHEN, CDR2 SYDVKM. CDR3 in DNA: TGTGCCAGCAGTTTATCAGGGGGAGTGGAAAAACTGTTTTTT. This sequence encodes CASSLSGGVEKLFF.

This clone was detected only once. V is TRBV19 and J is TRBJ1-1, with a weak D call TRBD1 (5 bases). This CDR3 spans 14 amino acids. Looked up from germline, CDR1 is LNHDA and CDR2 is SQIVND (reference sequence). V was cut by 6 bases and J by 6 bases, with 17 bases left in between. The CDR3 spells CASRTRGGDPEAFF. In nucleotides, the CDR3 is TGTGCCAGTAGGACCCGGGGAGGGGATCCTGAAGCTTTCTTT.